The rows below give T cell receptor beta chains drawn from one sample of a study of naive and memory T cell subsets. TCRdb processed the UMI-ligation and nested PCR reads anew with MiXCR; each CDR3 protein has one entry. The data hold 140,000 to 150,000 distinct CDR3 sequences, with more than 15% observed a single time. The sequencing sample was made of naive CD4+ T cells from blood. These receptors originate from a human donor in good health. The CDR3 runs from the conserved cysteine through the conserved F or W. D genes are given only for firm matches. Not all rows give a size; the values are once, few, many and, for expanded clones, a class.

clone_size	d_call	j_call	v_call	cdr3_nt	cdr3_aa
.	TRBD2	TRBJ2-3	TRBV12-3/TRBV12-4	TGTGCCAGCAGTTTTCATAACGGGAGGGGCGCAGATACGCAGTATTTT	CASSFHNGRGADTQYF
.	TRBD1	TRBJ1-2	TRBV20-1	TGCAGTGCCGAACCGGACAGGGCAATCTATGGCTACACCTTC	CSAEPDRAIYGYTF
few	.	TRBJ1-4	TRBV7-2	TGTGCCAGCAGCTTAGACCGGGATAATGAAAAACTGTTTTTT	CASSLDRDNEKLFF
.	.	TRBJ2-3	TRBV7-9	TGTGCCAGCAGCTTCGGTCACGGCCGCGACACAGATACGCAGTATTTT	CASSFGHGRDTDTQYF
few	.	TRBJ1-1	TRBV28	TGTGCCCCTCCTTGGAGGGACTACGCTGAAGCTTTCTTT	CAPPWRDYAEAFF
few	TRBD1	TRBJ1-1	TRBV15	TGTGCCACCAGCACTATGGACAGGGGGATCACTGAAGCTTTCTTT	CATSTMDRGITEAFF
few	TRBD2	TRBJ2-1	TRBV4-2	TGTGCCAGCAGCCCAGCGGGGCCCTACAATGAGCAGTTCTTC	CASSPAGPYNEQFF
.	TRBD1	TRBJ1-1	TRBV29-1	TGCAGCGTACAGGGGTGGTCCACTGAAGCTTTCTTT	CSVQGWSTEAFF
few	.	TRBJ2-5	TRBV5-1	TGCGCCAGCAGCGTACAGGGTGCCCCAGGGACCCAGTACTTC	CASSVQGAPGTQYF
.	.	TRBJ2-3	TRBV21-1	TGTGCCAGCAGCATTGGGGGTAGGGACAGGGAAGCTCCAGATACGCAGTATTTT	CASSIGGRDREAPDTQYF
few	.	TRBJ2-5	TRBV7-6	TGTGCCAGCAGCTTAGGGGGTCACCAGTACTTC	CASSLGGHQYF
.	.	TRBJ1-2	TRBV6-2/TRBV6-3	TGTGCCAGCGGAAATACAGGAAGAAACTATGGCTACACCTTC	CASGNTGRNYGYTF
.	.	TRBJ2-1	TRBV7-3	TGTGCCAGCAGCTCGACTGGATCCTACAATGAGCAGTTCTTC	CASSSTGSYNEQFF
.	.	TRBJ1-4	TRBV29-1	TGCAGCATAAAGCGACAGGCCCAGAATGAAAAACTGTTTTTT	CSIKRQAQNEKLFF
many	TRBD1	TRBJ1-3	TRBV28	TGTGCCAGCAGTTCCGCGGGACAGGGAAACACCATATATTTT	CASSSAGQGNTIYF
many	TRBD1	TRBJ2-7	TRBV6-5	TGTGCCAGCAGTAGGGGACAGGTCCTTTCCTACGAGCAGTACTTC	CASSRGQVLSYEQYF
few	.	TRBJ2-5	TRBV25-1	TGTGCCAGCAGTAACCCCACGGTGCAAGAGACCCAGTACTTC	CASSNPTVQETQYF
many	.	TRBJ2-3	TRBV20-1	TGCAGTGCTAGACTCGCAGATACGCAGTATTTT	CSARLADTQYF
few	TRBD1	TRBJ2-7	TRBV5-5	TGTGCCAGCAGCTACGACAGGGGAATCTACGAGCAGTACTTC	CASSYDRGIYEQYF
many	.	TRBJ2-3	TRBV5-1	TGCGCCAGCAGCAGAGGGGCAACTAGCACAGATACGCAGTATTTT	CASSRGATSTDTQYF
few	TRBD1	TRBJ2-1	TRBV3-1	TGTGCCAGCAGCCCCGCGCTCCCGGGACAGGTCTACAATGAGCAGTTCTTC	CASSPALPGQVYNEQFF
many	TRBD1	TRBJ1-2	TRBV6-5	TGTGCCAGCAGTAAAGGACAGGGCATAGATGGCTACACCTTC	CASSKGQGIDGYTF
.	TRBD1	TRBJ2-5	TRBV9	TGTGCCAGCAGCCCCCGACAGGGGTCATACCAAGAGACCCAGTACTTC	CASSPRQGSYQETQYF
few	.	TRBJ2-2	TRBV3-1	TGTGCCAGCAGCCAATTGGGGACCGGGGAGCTGTTTTTT	CASSQLGTGELFF